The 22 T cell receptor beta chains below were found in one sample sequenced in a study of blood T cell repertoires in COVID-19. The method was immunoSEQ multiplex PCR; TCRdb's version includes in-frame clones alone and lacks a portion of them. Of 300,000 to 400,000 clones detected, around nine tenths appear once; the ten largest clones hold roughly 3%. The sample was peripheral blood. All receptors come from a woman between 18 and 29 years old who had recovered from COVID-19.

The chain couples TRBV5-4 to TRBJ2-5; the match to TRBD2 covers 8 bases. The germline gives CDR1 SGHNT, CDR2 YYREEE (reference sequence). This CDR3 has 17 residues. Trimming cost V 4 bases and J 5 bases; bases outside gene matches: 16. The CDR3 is CASSRPGTRAEWETQYF. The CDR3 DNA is TGTGCCAGCAGCCGTCCCGGGACTAGAGCAGAGTGGGAGACCCAGTACTTC.

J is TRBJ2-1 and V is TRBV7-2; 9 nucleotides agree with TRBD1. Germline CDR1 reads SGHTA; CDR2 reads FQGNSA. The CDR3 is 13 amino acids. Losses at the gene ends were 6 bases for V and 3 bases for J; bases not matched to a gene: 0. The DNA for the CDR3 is TGTGCCAGCAGGGACAGGGGCTACAATGAGCAGTTCTTC. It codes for CASRDRGYNEQFF. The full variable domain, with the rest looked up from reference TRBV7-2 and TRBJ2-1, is GAGVSQSPSNKVTEKGKDVELRCDPISGHTALYWYRQSLGQGLEFLIYFQGNSAPDKSGLPSDRFSAERTGGSVSTLTIQRTQQEDSAVYLCASRDRGYNEQFFGPGTRLTVL.

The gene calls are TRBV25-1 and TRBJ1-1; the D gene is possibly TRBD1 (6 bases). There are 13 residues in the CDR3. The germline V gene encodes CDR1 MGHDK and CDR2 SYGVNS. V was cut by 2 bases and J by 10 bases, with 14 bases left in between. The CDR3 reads CASSERPTGGAFF. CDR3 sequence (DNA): TGTGCCAGCAGTGAAAGACCGACAGGAGGAGCTTTCTTT.

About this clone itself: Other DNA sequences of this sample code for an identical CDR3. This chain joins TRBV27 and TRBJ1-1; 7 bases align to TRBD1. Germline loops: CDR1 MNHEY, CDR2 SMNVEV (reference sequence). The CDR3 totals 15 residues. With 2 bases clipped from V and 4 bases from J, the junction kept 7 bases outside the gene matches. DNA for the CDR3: TGTGCCAGCAGTTTAGGAGGGGGCCTGGGCACTGAAGCTTTCTTT. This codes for CASSLGGGLGTEAFF.

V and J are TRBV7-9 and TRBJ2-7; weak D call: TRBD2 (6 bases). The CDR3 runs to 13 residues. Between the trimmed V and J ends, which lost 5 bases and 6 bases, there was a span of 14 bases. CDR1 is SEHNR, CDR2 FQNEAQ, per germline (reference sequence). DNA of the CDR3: TGTGCCAGCAGCCAAACGGGAGCGGTCGAGCAGTACGTC. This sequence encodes CASSQTGAVEQYV.

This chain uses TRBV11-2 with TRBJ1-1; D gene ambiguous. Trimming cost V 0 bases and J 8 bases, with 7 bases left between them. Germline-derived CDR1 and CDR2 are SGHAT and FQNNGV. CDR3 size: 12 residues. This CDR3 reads CASSLEAGEAFF. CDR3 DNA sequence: TGTGCCAGCAGCTTAGAAGCAGGCGAAGCTTTCTTT.

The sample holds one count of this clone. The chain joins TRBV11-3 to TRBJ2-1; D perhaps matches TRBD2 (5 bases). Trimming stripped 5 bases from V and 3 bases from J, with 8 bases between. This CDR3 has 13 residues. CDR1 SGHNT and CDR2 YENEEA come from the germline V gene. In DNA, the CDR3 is TGTGCCAGCAGCCCCGACTACTACAATGAGCAGTTCTTC. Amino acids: CASSPDYYNEQFF.

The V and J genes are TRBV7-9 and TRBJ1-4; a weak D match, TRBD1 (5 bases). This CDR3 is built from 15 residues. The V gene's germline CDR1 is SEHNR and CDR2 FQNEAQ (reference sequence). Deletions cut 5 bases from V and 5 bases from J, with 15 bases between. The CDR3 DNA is TGTGCCAGCAGCCCCACGGGGGGAAACAATGAAAAACTGTTTTTT. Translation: CASSPTGGNNEKLFF.

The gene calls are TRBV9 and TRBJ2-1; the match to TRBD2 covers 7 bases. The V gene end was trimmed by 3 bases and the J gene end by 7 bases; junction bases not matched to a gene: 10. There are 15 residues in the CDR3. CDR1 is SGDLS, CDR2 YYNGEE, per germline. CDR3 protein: CASSGRGGVTNEQFF. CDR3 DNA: TGTGCCAGCAGCGGACGCGGGGGTGTGACTAATGAGCAGTTCTTC.

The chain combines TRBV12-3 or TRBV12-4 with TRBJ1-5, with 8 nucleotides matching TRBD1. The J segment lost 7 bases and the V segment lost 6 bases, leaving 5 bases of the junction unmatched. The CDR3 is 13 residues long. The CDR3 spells CASSPDRVQPQHF. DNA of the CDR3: TGTGCCAGCAGCCCGGACAGGGTACAGCCCCAGCATTTT.

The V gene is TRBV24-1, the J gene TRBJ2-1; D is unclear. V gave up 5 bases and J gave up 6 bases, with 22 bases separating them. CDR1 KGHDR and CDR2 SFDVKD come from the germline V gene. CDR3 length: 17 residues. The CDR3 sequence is CATSGRDSRSYSNEQFF. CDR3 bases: TGTGCCACCAGTGGGAGAGATAGCCGGAGTTATTCCAATGAGCAGTTCTTC.

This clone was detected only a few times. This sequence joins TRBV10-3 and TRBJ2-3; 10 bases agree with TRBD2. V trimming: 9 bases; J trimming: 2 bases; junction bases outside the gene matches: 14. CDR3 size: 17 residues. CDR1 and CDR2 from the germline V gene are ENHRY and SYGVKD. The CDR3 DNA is TGTGCCATAAGCGGGACTAGCGAGAGGAGGGCCACAGATACGCAGTATTTT. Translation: CAISGTSERRATDTQYF.

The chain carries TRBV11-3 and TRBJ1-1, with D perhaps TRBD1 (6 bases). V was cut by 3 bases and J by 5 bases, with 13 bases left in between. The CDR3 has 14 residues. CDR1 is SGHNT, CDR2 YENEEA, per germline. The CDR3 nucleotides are TGTGCCAGCAGCTTGGCAGGGGATCGGACTGAAGCTTTCTTT. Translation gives CASSLAGDRTEAFF.

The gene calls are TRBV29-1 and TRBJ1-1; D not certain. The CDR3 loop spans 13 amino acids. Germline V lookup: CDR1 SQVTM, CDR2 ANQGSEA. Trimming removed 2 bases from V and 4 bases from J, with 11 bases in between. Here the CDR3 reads CSVEPSASTEAFF. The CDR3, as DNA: TGCAGCGTTGAACCCTCGGCTAGCACTGAAGCTTTCTTT.

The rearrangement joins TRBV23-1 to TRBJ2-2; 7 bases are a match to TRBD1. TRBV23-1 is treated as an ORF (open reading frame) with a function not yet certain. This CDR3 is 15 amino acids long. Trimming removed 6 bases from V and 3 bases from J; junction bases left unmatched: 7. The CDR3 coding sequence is TGCGCCAGCAGCCCGGACAGGATAGACACCGGGGAGCTGTTTTTT. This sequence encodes CASSPDRIDTGELFF.

CDR3 amino acids: CASRTIQTGSYEQYV. The DNA for the CDR3 is TGTGCCAGCAGAACCATCCAAACAGGGTCCTACGAGCAGTACGTC. The chain recombines TRBV6-5 with TRBJ2-7; tentatively, D is TRBD1 (6 bases). The CDR3 sequence is 15 residues long. V dropped 6 bases and J dropped 1 base, with 16 bases sitting between them. Germline V gives CDR1 MNHEY, CDR2 SVGAGI.

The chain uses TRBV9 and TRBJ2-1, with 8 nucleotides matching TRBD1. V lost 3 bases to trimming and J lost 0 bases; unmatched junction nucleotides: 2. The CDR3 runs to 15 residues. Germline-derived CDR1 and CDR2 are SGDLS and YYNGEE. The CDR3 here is CASSGTGSSYNEQFF. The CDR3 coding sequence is TGTGCCAGCAGCGGGACAGGGAGCTCCTACAATGAGCAGTTCTTC.

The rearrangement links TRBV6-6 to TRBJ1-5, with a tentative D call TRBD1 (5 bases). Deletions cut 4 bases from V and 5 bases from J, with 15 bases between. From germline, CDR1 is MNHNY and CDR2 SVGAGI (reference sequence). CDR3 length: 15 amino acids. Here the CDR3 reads CASSFSQTAYQPQHF. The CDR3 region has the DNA TGTGCCAGCAGTTTTTCCCAGACAGCCTATCAGCCCCAGCATTTT.

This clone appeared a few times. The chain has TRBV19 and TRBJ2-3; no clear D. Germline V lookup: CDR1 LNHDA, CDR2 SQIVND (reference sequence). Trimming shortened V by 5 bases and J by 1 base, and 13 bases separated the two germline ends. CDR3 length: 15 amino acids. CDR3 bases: TGTGCCAGTAGTTCACGCGGTTACCGCACAGATACGCAGTATTTT. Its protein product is CASSSRGYRTDTQYF.

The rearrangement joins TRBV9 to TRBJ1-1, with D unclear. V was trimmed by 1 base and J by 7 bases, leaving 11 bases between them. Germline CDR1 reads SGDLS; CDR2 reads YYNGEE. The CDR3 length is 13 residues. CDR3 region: CASSVLSRGEAFF. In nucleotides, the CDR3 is TGTGCCAGCAGCGTACTATCGCGGGGTGAAGCTTTCTTT. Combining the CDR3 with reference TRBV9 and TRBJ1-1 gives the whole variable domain DSGVTQTPKHLITATGQRVTLRCSPRSGDLSVYWYQQSLDQGLQFLIQYYNGEERAKGNILERFSAQQFPDLHSELNLSSLELGDSALYFCASSVLSRGEAFFGQGTRLTVV.

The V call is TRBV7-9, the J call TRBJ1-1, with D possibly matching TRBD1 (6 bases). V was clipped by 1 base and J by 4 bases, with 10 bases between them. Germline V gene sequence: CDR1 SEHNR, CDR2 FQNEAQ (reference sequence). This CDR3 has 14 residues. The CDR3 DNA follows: TGTGCCAGCAGCTTAGGGCAGGGGAGCACTGAAGCTTTCTTT. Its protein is CASSLGQGSTEAFF.

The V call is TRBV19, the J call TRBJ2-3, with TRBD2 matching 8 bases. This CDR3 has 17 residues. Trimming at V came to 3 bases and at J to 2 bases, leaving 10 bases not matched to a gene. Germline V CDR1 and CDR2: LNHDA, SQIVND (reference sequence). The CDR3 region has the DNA TGTGCCAGTAGTATCGCACTTGGCGGGAGGAACACAGATACGCAGTATTTT. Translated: CASSIALGGRNTDTQYF.